The present T cell receptor beta chain was sequenced within a study of T cells in women clearing cervical HPV infection. On the study more broadly: Cases: HPV16-related CIN3 or worse on histology, 2 invasive cancers. Case blood drawn at lesion detection; control blood after infection cleared.

Genomic DNA, averaging approximately 1,200 ng per sample, yielded TCR beta CDR3 via immunoSEQ. Profiled with immunoSEQ multiplex PCR; TCRdb holds only in-frame clones, not every one. In all, the sample yields 35,000 to 45,000 clones. General observations from the study: Unknown T-cell numbers per sample may underlie the richness differences.

The germline V gene encodes CDR1 SGHVS and CDR2 FNYEAQ. The CDR3 covers 15 residues. V was pared by 4 bases and J by 3 bases, with 14 bases between. Turning to this clone: What it binds is unknown. The CDR3 end is not reached by the read, which stops 3 residues before it; the germline J gene fills it in.

This TCR was sampled from a woman between 18 and 69 years old with a cervical HPV16 infection that either progressed to CIN3+ or cleared (not recorded which). The chain uses TRBV7-6 and TRBJ2-3, with TRBD1 as a possible D gene (5 bases). Sequenced material: blood buffy coat. CDR3 bases read: TGTGCCAGCAGCTCCTGGACACATTCGACAGATACG. Translated, it gives CASSSWTHSTDT. The full-length CDR3 reads as CASSSWTHSTDTQYF.